The clone carrying this T cell receptor (beta chain) was observed many times. This sample's TCRbeta library carried unique molecular identifier barcodes. Using its own MiXCR run on the PCR reads, TCRdb lists one record per CDR3 protein. Found here are around 400,000 distinct CDR3 sequences, about a fifth of them singletons; the top ten hold less than 4.5%. The CDR3 is 14 residues long. J lost 3 bases, V lost 3 bases, and 5 bases had no gene match. The data are from a study of T-cell reconstitution after alpha-beta-depleted transplantation in children. The input for sequencing was PBMCs from the stem cell graft donor, taken from the stem cell graft. This TCR came from a human donor who donated a stem cell graft to a child with acute myeloid leukemia. V and J are TRBV12-3 or TRBV12-4 and TRBJ2-7, with 7 nucleotides matching TRBD1. CDR3 sequence: CASSFTGAGYEQYF. The CDR3 DNA reads TGTGCCAGCAGTTTTACAGGGGCAGGCTACGAGCAGTACTTC.